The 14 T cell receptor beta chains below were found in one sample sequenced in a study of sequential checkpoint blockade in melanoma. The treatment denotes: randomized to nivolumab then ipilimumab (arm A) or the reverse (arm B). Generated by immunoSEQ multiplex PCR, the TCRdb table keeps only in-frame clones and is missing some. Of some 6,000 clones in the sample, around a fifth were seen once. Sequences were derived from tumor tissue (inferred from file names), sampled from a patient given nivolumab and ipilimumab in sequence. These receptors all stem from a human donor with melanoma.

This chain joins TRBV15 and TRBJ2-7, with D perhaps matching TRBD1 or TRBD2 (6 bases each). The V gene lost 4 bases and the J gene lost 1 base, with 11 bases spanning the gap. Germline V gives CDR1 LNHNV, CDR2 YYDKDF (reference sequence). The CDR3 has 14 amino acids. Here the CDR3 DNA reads TGTGCCACCAGCATAAGGGGGACTTCCTACGAGCAGTACTTC. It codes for CATSIRGTSYEQYF.

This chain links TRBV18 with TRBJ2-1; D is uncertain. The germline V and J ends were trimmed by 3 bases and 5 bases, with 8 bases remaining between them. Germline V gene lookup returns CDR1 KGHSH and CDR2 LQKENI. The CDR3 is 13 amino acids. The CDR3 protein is CASSPPPDNEQFF. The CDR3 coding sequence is TGTGCCAGCTCACCTCCACCTGACAATGAGCAGTTCTTC.

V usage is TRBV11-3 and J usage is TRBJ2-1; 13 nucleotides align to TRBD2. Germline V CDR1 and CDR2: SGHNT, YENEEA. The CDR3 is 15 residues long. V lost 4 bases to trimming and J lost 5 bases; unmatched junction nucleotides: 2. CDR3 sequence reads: CASSYGTSGDNEQFF. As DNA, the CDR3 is TGTGCCAGCAGCTACGGGACTAGCGGGGACAATGAGCAGTTCTTC. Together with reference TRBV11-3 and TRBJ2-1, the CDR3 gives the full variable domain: EAGVVQSPRYKIIEKKQPVAFWCNPISGHNTLYWYLQNLGQGPELLIRYENEEAVDDSQLPKDRFSAERLKGVDSTLKIQPAELGDSAVYLCASSYGTSGDNEQFFGPGTRLTVL.

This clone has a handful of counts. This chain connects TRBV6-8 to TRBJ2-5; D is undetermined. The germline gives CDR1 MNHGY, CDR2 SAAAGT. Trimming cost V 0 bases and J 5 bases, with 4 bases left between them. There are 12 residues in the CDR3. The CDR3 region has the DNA TGTGCCAGCAGTTACTCGGTTGAGACCCAGTACTTC. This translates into CASSYSVETQYF.

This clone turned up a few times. The CDR3: CATSPRDGQETQYF. In nucleotides, the CDR3 is TGTGCCACCAGCCCAAGGGACGGACAAGAGACCCAGTACTTC. The chain joins TRBV15 to TRBJ2-5; the D call may be TRBD1 or TRBD2 (5 bases each). V shed 5 bases and J shed 2 bases, with 12 bases lying between them. CDR3 size: 14 residues. Germline loops: CDR1 LNHNV, CDR2 YYDKDF (reference sequence).

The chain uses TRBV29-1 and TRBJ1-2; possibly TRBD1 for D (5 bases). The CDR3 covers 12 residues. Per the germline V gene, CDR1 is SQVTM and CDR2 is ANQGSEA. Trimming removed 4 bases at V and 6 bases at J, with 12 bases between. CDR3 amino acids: CSVVRGSDGYTF. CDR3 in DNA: TGCAGCGTTGTTAGGGGATCCGATGGCTACACCTTC. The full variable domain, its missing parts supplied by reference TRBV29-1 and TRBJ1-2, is SAVISQKPSRDICQRGTSLTIQCQVDSQVTMMFWYRQQPGQSLTLIATANQGSEATYESGFVIDKFPISRPNLTFSTLTVSNMSPEDSSIYLCSVVRGSDGYTFGSGTRLTVV.

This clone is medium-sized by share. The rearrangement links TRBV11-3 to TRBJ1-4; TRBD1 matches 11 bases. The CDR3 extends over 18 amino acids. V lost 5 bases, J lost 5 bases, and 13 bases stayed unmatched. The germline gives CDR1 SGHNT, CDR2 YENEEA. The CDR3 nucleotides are TGTGCCAGCAGCAAGGGACAGGGGGGAGTAGACGGGAATGAAAAACTGTTTTTT. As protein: CASSKGQGGVDGNEKLFF.

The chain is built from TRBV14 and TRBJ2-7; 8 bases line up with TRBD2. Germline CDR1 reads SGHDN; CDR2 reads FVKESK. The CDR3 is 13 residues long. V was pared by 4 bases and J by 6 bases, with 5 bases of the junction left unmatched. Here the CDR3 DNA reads TGTGCCAGCAGCCCGACTAGCGCGGTCGAGCAGTACTTC. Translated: CASSPTSAVEQYF.

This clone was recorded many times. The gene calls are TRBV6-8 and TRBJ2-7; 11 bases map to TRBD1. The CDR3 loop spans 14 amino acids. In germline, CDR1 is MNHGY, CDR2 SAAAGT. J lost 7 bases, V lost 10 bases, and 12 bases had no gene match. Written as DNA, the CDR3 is TGTGCCATCAGCGCGGGACAGGGGGTGTGGGAGCAGTACTTC. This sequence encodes CAISAGQGVWEQYF.

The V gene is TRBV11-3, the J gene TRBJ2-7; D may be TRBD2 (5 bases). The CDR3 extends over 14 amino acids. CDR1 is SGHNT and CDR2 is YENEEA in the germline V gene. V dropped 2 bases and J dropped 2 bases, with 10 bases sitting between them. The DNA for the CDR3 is TGTGCCAGCAGCTTAAATCAAGCGGCCTACGAGCAGTACTTC. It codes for CASSLNQAAYEQYF.

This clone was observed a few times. The DNA for the CDR3 is TGTGCCAGTAGTACGGGACAGGGTCATGGCTACACCTTC. Translation gives CASSTGQGHGYTF. The chain links TRBV19 to TRBJ1-2, with 9 bases lining up with TRBD1. This CDR3 comprises 13 residues. Trimming removed 4 bases from V and 6 bases from J; junction bases left unmatched: 3. CDR1 is LNHDA and CDR2 is SQIVND in the germline V gene (reference sequence).

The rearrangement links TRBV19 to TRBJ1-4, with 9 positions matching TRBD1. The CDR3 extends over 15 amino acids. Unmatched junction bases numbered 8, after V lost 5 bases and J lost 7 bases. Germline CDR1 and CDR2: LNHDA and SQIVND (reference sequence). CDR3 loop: CASSLLGTGLEKLFF. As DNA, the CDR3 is TGTGCCAGTAGTCTCCTCGGGACAGGGCTTGAAAAACTGTTTTTT.

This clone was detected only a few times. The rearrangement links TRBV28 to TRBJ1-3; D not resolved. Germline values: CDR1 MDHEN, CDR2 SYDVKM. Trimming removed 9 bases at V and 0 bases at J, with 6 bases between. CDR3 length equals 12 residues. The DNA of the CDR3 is TGTGCCAGTCGACTCTCTGGAAACACCATATATTTT. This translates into CASRLSGNTIYF.

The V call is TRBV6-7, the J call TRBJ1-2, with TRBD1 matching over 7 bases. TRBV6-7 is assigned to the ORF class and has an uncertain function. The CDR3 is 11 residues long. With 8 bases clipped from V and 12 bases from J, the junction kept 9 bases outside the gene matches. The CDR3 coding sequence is TGTGCCAGCGGCAACCCGACAGGGAACACCTTC. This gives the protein CASGNPTGNTF.